The 21 T cell receptor beta chains given below trace back to one sample, sequenced in a study of OX40 agonist ivuxolimab in advanced cancers. Clones were sequenced by immunoSEQ multiplex PCR, and TCRdb holds only the in-frame ones, with some missing. The sample holds about 26,000 clones, around 75% seen once. The sequenced sample was CD4+ or CD8+ T cells sorted from blood, obtained in a trial of the OX40 agonist ivuxolimab. Receptors were obtained from an adult with an advanced solid tumor such as melanoma, head and neck, liver or kidney cancer.

The CDR3 DNA follows: TGTGCCAGCAGCGCCGACGGGGACAGAGGAGATACGCAGTATTTT. This translates into CASSADGDRGDTQYF. J is TRBJ2-3 and V is TRBV9, with 7 bases identical to TRBD1. The CDR3 runs to 15 residues. After removal of 3 bases from V and 5 bases from J, the junction contained 9 bases not matched to a gene. Germline assignment: CDR1 SGDLS and CDR2 YYNGEE.

This clone was observed a few times. The rearrangement joins TRBV7-9 to TRBJ2-7, with 11 bases identical to TRBD2. The CDR3 extends over 16 amino acids. CDR1 is SEHNR, CDR2 FQNEAQ, per germline (reference sequence). V lost 1 base, J lost 3 bases, and 5 bases stayed unmatched. CDR3 nucleotide sequence: TGTGCCAGCAGCTTAGTACTAGCGGGAGATTTCTACGAGCAGTACTTC. Residues: CASSLVLAGDFYEQYF. Full variable domain (missing parts from reference TRBV7-9 and TRBJ2-7): DTGVSQNPRHKITKRGQNVTFRCDPISEHNRLYWYRQTLGQGPEFLTYFQNEAQLEKSRLLSDRFSAERPKGSFSTLEIQRTEQGDSAMYLCASSLVLAGDFYEQYFGPGTRLTVT.

This sequence joins TRBV29-1 and TRBJ2-1, with a tentative D call TRBD1 (6 bases). V was shortened by 1 base and J by 5 bases, with 15 bases between the two germline ends. The CDR3 is 15 residues long. Germline assignment: CDR1 SQVTM and CDR2 ANQGSEA. The CDR3 sequence: CSVEGQAGKDNEQFF. The CDR3 DNA is TGCAGCGTTGAAGGACAGGCCGGTAAAGACAATGAGCAGTTCTTC.

This clone was picked up a small number of times. The gene calls are TRBV9 and TRBJ1-5; 7 bases map to TRBD1. This CDR3 is built from 15 residues. V shed 0 bases and J 4 bases; nucleotides not matched to a gene: 4. Germline-derived CDR1 and CDR2 are SGDLS and YYNGEE. CDR3 sequence reads: CASSVGQQGNQPQHF. In DNA, the CDR3 is TGTGCCAGCAGCGTAGGACAACAGGGGAATCAGCCCCAGCATTTT.

The chain joins TRBV30 to TRBJ2-7, with TRBD1 matching over 9 bases. V was clipped by 5 bases and J by 5 bases; unmatched bases: 10. CDR3 size: 14 residues. Germline V gene sequence: CDR1 GTSNPN, CDR2 SVGIG (reference sequence). The CDR3 nucleotides read TGTGCCTGGGGAGGGGGACAGGGCATACACGAGCAGTACTTC. This encodes CAWGGGQGIHEQYF.

V is TRBV6-6 and J is TRBJ1-1; D may be TRBD1 (5 bases). Germline V gene lookup returns CDR1 MNHNY and CDR2 SVGAGI (reference sequence). Trimming took 2 bases from V and 3 from J, leaving 16 bases between them. The CDR3 is 16 residues long. DNA for the CDR3: TGTGCCAGCAGTTACACGTCCGGGGCTTGGGACACTGAAGCTTTCTTT. Protein: CASSYTSGAWDTEAFF.

The chain uses TRBV6-6 and TRBJ2-5; D perhaps matches TRBD1 (6 bases). CDR3 length equals 12 residues. Germline V gene data show CDR1 as MNHNY and CDR2 as SVGAGI (reference sequence). V dropped 6 bases and J dropped 5 bases, with 10 bases sitting between them. CDR3 sequence: CASSPDSETQYF. In nucleotides, the CDR3 is TGTGCCAGCAGCCCGGACAGCGAGACCCAGTACTTC.

V usage is TRBV29-1 and J usage is TRBJ2-1; D remains ambiguous. Trimming took off 6 bases at V and 1 base at J, with 16 bases between the two ends. CDR3 length: 15 residues. The germline gives CDR1 SQVTM, CDR2 ANQGSEA. In nucleotides, the CDR3 is TGCAGCGTCCTCTGGTTTAAAGTTTCCTACAATGAGCAGTTCTTC. It is translated as CSVLWFKVSYNEQFF.

This clone was observed a few times. CDR3 protein: CASLGTGTDNQPQHF. For the CDR3, the DNA is TGTGCCAGCTTGGGGACCGGGACAGACAATCAGCCCCAGCATTTT. V and J are TRBV2 and TRBJ1-5; TRBD1 aligns across 7 bases. CDR1 and CDR2 (germline): SNHLY, FYNNEI. The CDR3 is 15 amino acids. V was clipped by 8 bases and J by 3 bases; unmatched bases: 10. Complete variable domain (other parts from reference TRBV2 and TRBJ1-5): EPEVTQTPSHQVTQMGQEVILRCVPISNHLYFYWYRQILGQKVEFLVSFYNNEISEKSEIFDDQFSVERPDGSNFTLKIRSTKLEDSAMYFCASLGTGTDNQPQHFGDGTRLSIL.

The V call is TRBV9, the J call TRBJ2-7; 14 nucleotides match TRBD2. Germline V gene sequence: CDR1 SGDLS, CDR2 YYNGEE. The trim removed 3 bases at V and 3 bases at J, leaving 8 bases unmatched. This CDR3 comprises 17 residues. The CDR3 region is CASSEGLAGDPFYEQYF. CDR3 DNA: TGTGCCAGCAGCGAGGGACTAGCGGGAGATCCTTTCTACGAGCAGTACTTC.

The rearrangement uses TRBV27 and TRBJ2-1; D remains unclear. The CDR3 runs 12 residues. Per germline, CDR1 MNHEY and CDR2 SMNVEV (reference sequence). V lost 8 bases to trimming and J lost 0 bases, with 5 bases between them. CDR3 region: CASLSSYNEQFF. CDR3 nucleotides: TGTGCCAGCCTAAGCTCCTACAATGAGCAGTTCTTC.

The chain combines TRBV19 with TRBJ1-5; a weak D match, TRBD1 (6 bases). Germline CDR1 reads LNHDA; CDR2 reads SQIVND (reference sequence). CDR3 length: 14 residues. The V end lost 3 bases, the J end lost 10 bases, and 16 bases lay between the germline ends. CDR3 loop: CASSIDRLIDPQHF. The CDR3 DNA is TGTGCCAGTAGTATTGACAGGCTAATTGATCCCCAGCATTTT.

The rearrangement joins TRBV5-1 to TRBJ2-3, with TRBD2 matching over 10 bases. Germline-derived CDR1 and CDR2 are SGHRS and YFSETQ. V lost 4 bases to trimming and J lost 7 bases; unmatched junction nucleotides: 12. This CDR3 region has 16 residues. CDR3 region: CASSLGLADAQNTQYF. The CDR3 DNA reads TGCGCCAGCAGCCTAGGACTAGCGGATGCACAAAATACGCAGTATTTT.

The V and J genes are TRBV19 and TRBJ2-1; D remains unclear. The V end was cut by 3 bases, the J end by 3 bases, with 6 bases between. There are 13 residues in the CDR3. CDR1 and CDR2 from the germline V gene are LNHDA and SQIVND (reference sequence). The chain's CDR3 is CASSIGNYNEQFF. CDR3 nucleotide sequence: TGTGCCAGTAGTATTGGAAACTACAATGAGCAGTTCTTC.

The J gene is TRBJ2-3, the V gene TRBV11-2; 7 bases line up with TRBD1. From germline, CDR1 is SGHAT and CDR2 FQNNGV. The ends lost 5 bases at V and 1 base at J; junction bases unmatched: 3. The CDR3 runs to 14 residues. The CDR3 DNA sequence: TGTGCCAGCAGCCGACAGGGTCGCACAGATACGCAGTATTTT. It yields the protein CASSRQGRTDTQYF. The complete variable domain, with remaining parts taken from reference TRBV11-2 and TRBJ2-3, reads EAGVAQSPRYKIIEKRQSVAFWCNPISGHATLYWYQQILGQGPKLLIQFQNNGVVDDSQLPKDRFSAERLKGVDSTLKIQPAKLEDSAVYLCASSRQGRTDTQYFGPGTRLTVL.

By share, this clone ranks as medium-sized. The rearrangement links TRBV15 to TRBJ2-3, with TRBD2 matching 7 bases. Germline CDR1 LNHNV, CDR2 YYDKDF (reference sequence). V shed 8 bases, J shed 4 bases, and the junction held 18 bases outside the gene matches. The CDR3 consists of 17 residues. Here the CDR3 reads CATPKARWEGGADTQYF. The CDR3 region has the DNA TGTGCCACCCCCAAAGCCCGTTGGGAGGGAGGTGCAGATACGCAGTATTTT.

V and J are TRBV19 and TRBJ2-7, with D uncertain. Trimming removed 3 bases at V and 5 bases at J, with 11 bases between. This CDR3 is 13 amino acids long. Looked up from germline, CDR1 is LNHDA and CDR2 is SQIVND (reference sequence). CDR3 protein: CASSIRAGNEQYF. For the CDR3, the DNA is TGTGCCAGTAGTATCCGGGCAGGCAACGAGCAGTACTTC.

This chain uses TRBV7-2 with TRBJ2-7, with D possibly being TRBD2 (6 bases). Germline V gene sequence: CDR1 SGHTA, CDR2 FQGNSA. The V gene lost 1 base and the J gene lost 0 bases, with 10 bases spanning the gap. The CDR3 is 15 amino acids. The CDR3 is CASSLVLARSYEQYF. The CDR3 DNA reads as TGTGCCAGCAGCTTAGTCCTAGCGCGCTCCTACGAGCAGTACTTC.

The CDR3 region has the DNA TGTGCCTGGAGTGTTGGGGCAGTGAACTATGGCTACACCTTC. It specifies CAWSVGAVNYGYTF. J is TRBJ1-2 and V is TRBV30, with a possible D match to TRBD1 (5 bases). The CDR3 is made up of 14 amino acids. CDR1 is GTSNPN, CDR2 SVGIG, per germline (reference sequence). V was cut by 0 bases and J by 2 bases, with 10 bases left in between.

This clone was found a few times. This chain uses TRBV6-6 with TRBJ1-2, with D hard to call. The germline V and J ends were trimmed by 6 bases and 5 bases, with 16 bases remaining between them. Germline lookup yields CDR1 MNHNY and CDR2 SVGAGI (reference sequence). The CDR3 extends over 14 amino acids. Written as DNA, the CDR3 is TGTGCCAGCAGGAGTCAGACCTTGGCTTATGGCTACACCTTC. Translation gives CASRSQTLAYGYTF.

The sample holds one count of this clone. The V gene is TRBV18, the J gene TRBJ2-7; TRBD1 matches 8 bases. The CDR3 spans 14 residues. Trimming removed 2 bases from V and 6 bases from J; junction bases left unmatched: 6. Germline values: CDR1 KGHSH, CDR2 LQKENI. In DNA form, the CDR3 reads TGTGCCAGCTCACCAGAGGACAGGGTCATCGAGCAGTACTTC. This encodes CASSPEDRVIEQYF.